This entry concerns a single T cell receptor (beta chain). These data originate in a study of blood T cell repertoires in COVID-19. The overall study: Acute and convalescent COVID-19 specimens originated in the United States, Italy and Spain. T cells, B-cell-depleted T cells, or PBMCs provided the cDNA or gDNA that served as material.

Trimming shortened V by 4 bases and J by 2 bases, and 11 bases separated the two germline ends. Germline CDR1 and CDR2: SGHAT and FQNNGV. This CDR3 has 14 amino acids. As originally analysed: Quantification of nucleated cells was approximated via reference gene primer amplification. The repertoire was sequenced with immunoSEQ multiplex PCR; TCRdb's copy has only in-frame clones and lacks some. V and J calls and clone size are as listed in that table; D and trimming were resolved from the DNA. The sample carries fewer than 350,000 clones, around 90% recorded once. This receptor was obtained from a man between 60 and 70 years old who had recovered from COVID-19. V gene TRBV11-2 combines with J gene TRBJ2-5; the D gene is possibly TRBD2 (6 bases). Sequencing was done on a sample of PBMCs or T cells enriched from blood (not recorded which). The CDR3 sequence: CASSSTGLQETQYF. As DNA, the CDR3 is TGTGCCAGCAGCTCCACGGGACTGCAAGAGACCCAGTACTTC.